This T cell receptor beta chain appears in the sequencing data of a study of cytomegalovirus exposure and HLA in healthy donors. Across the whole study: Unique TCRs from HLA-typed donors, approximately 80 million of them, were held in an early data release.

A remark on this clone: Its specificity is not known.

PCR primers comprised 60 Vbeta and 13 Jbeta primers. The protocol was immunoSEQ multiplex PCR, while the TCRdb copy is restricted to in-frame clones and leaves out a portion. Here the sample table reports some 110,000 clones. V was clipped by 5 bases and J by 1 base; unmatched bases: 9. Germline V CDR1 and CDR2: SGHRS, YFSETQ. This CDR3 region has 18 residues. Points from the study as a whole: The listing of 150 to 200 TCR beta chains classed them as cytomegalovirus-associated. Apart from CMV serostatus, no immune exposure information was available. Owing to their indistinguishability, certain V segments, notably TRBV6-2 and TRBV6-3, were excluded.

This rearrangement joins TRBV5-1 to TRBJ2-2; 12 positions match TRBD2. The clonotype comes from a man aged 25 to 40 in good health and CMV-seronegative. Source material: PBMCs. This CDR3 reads CASREASGGAQNTGELFF. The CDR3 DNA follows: TGCGCCAGCAGGGAGGCTAGCGGGGGGGCCCAGAACACCGGGGAGCTGTTTTTT.